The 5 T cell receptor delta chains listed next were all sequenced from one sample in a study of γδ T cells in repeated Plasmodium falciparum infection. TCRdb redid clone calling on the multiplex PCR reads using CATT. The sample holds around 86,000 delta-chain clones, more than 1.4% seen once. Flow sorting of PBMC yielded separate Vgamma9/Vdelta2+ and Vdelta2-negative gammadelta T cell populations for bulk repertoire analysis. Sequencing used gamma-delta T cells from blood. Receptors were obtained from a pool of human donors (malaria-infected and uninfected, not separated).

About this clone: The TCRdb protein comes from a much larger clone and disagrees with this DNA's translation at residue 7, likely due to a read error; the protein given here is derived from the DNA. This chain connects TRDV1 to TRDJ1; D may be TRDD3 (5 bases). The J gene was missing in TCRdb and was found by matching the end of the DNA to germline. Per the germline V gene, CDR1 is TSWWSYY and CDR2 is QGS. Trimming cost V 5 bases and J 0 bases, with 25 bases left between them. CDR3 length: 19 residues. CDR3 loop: CALGSPRRLLWVNTDKLIF. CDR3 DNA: TGTGCTCTTGGGTCCCCTAGGCGGCTTCTCTGGGTAAACACCGATAAACTCATCTTT.

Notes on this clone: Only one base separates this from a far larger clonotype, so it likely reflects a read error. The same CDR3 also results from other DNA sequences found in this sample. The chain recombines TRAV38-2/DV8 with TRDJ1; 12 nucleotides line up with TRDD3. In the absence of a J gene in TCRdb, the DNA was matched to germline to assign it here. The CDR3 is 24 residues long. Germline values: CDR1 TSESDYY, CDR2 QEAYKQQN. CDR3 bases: TGTGCATATAGGAGCGGGCCTTCCTACGACTACTGGGGGATACTGAAGGGGTACACCGATAAACTCATCTTT. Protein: CAYRSGPSYDYWGILKGYTDKLIF.

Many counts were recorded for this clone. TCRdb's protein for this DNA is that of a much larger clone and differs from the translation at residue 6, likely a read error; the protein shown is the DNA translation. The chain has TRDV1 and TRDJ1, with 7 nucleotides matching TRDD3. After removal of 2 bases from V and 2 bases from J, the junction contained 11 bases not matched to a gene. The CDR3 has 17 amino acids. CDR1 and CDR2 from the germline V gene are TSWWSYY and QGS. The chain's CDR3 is CALGEASVLGKTDKLIF. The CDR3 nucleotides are TGTGCTCTTGGGGAAGCTTCCGTACTGGGGAAAACCGATAAACTCATCTTT.

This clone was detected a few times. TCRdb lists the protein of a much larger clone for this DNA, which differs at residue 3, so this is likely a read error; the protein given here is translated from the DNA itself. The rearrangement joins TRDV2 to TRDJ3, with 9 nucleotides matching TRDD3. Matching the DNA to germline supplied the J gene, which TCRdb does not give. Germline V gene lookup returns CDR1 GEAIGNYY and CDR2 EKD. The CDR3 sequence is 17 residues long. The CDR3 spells CAGDTVGDSRDTRQMFF. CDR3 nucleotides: TGTGCCGGTGACACGGTGGGGGATAGCCGGGACACCCGACAGATGTTTTTC.

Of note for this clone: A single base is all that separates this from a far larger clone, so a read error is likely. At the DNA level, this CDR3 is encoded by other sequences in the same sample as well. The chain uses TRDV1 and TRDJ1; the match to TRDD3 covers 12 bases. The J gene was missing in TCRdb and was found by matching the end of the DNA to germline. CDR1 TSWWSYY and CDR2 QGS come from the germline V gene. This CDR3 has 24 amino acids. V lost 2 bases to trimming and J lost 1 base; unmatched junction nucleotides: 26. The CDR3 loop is CALGEVFLRVPGGYDQPLTDKLIF. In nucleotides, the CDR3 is TGTGCTCTTGGGGAAGTTTTCCTGCGAGTCCCTGGGGGATACGACCAGCCCCTCACCGATAAACTCATCTTT.